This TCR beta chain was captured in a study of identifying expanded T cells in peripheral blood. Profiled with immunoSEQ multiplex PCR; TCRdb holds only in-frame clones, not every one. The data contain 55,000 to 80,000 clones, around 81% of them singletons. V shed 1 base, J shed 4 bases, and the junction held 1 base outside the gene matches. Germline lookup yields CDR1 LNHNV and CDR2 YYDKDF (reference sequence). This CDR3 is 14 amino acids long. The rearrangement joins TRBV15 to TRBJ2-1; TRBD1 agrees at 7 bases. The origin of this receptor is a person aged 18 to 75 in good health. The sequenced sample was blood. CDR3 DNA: TGTGCCACCAGCAGAGGACAGGGTTACAATGAGCAGTTCTTC. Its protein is CATSRGQGYNEQFF.